The table lists the clone carrying this T cell receptor (beta chain) with a count of one. The sample originates from a study of cytomegalovirus exposure and HLA in healthy donors. Primers included in the PCR were 60 Vbeta and 13 Jbeta primers. Method: immunoSEQ multiplex PCR; TCRdb's copy keeps in-frame clones and lacks some. Of 110,000 to 150,000 clones listed, 65% to 85% are singletons. Germline CDR1 and CDR2: SNHLY and FYNNEI. This CDR3 is built from 14 residues. Trimming cost V 1 base and J 3 bases, with 10 bases left between them. This TCR was sampled from a man aged 30-40 years in good health and CMV-seronegative. This chain connects TRBV2 to TRBJ2-7; D is ambiguous. The specimen sequenced was PBMCs. CDR3 loop: CASSEGGPVYEQYF. As DNA, the CDR3 is TGTGCCAGCAGTGAAGGTGGTCCAGTCTACGAGCAGTACTTC.